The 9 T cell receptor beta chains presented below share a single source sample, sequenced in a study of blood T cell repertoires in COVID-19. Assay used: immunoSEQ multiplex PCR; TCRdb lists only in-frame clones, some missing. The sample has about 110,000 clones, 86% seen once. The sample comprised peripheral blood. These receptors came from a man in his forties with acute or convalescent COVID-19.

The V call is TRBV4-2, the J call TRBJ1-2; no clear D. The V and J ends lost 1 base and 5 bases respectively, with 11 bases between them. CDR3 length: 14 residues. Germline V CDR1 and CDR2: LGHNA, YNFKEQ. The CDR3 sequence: CASSQVRVEYGYTF. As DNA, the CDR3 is TGTGCCAGCAGCCAAGTGAGGGTGGAATATGGCTACACCTTC.

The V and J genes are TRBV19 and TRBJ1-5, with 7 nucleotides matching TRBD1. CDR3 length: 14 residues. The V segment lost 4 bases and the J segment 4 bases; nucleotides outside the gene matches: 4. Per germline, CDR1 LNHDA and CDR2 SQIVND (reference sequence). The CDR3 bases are TGTGCCAGTAGTAGGGGACAGAGGAATCAGCCCCAGCATTTT. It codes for CASSRGQRNQPQHF.

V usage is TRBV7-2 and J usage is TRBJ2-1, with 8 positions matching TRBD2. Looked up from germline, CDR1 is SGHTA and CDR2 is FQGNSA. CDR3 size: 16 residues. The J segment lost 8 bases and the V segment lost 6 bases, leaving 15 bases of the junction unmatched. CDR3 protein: CASRRTSLMVYDEQFF. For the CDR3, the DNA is TGTGCCAGCAGACGGACTAGCCTTATGGTATACGATGAGCAGTTCTTC.

The CDR3, as DNA: TGTGCCAGCAGCTTGGCCCTCGCAGCTAACTATGGCTACACCTTC. Encoded protein: CASSLALAANYGYTF. The chain employs TRBV5-4 and TRBJ1-2; D uncertain. Per the germline V gene, CDR1 is SGHNT and CDR2 is YYREEE (reference sequence). The CDR3 contains 15 residues. Trimming took off 0 bases at V and 0 bases at J, with 9 bases between the two ends.

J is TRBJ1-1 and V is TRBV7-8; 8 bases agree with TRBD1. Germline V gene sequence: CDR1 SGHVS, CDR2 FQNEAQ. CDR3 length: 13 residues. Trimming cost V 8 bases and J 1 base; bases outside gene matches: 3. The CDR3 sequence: CASGDRSNTEAFF. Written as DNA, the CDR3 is TGTGCCAGCGGGGACAGGTCGAACACTGAAGCTTTCTTT.

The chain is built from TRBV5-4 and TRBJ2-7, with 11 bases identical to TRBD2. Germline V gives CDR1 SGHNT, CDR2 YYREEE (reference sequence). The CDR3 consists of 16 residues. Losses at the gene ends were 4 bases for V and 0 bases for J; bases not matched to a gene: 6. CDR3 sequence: CASSIRGLAGSYEQYF. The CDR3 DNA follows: TGTGCCAGCAGCATCCGAGGACTAGCGGGCTCCTACGAGCAGTACTTC.

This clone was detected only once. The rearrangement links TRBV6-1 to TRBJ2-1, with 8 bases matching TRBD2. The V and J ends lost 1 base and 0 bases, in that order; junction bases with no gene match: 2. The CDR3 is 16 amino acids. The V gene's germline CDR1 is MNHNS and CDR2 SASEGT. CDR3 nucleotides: TGTGCCAGCAGTGAAGTACTAGCGGTCTCCTACAATGAGCAGTTCTTC. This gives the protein CASSEVLAVSYNEQFF.

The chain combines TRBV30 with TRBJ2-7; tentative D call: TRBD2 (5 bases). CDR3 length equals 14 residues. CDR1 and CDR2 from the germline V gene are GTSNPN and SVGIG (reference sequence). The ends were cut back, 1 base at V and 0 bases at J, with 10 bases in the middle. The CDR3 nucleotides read TGTGCCTGGAGTGCAGGACTGAGCTCCTACGAGCAGTACTTC. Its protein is CAWSAGLSSYEQYF.

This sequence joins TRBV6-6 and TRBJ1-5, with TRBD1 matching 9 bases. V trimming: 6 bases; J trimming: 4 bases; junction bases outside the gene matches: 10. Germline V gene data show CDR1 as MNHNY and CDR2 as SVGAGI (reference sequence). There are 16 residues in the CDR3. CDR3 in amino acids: CASSPPLGQGNQPQHF. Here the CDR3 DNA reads TGTGCCAGCAGCCCCCCGCTAGGACAGGGGAATCAGCCCCAGCATTTT.